These 2 T cell receptor beta chains share one sample of origin, sequenced in a study of response to subunit inactivated influenza vaccine. TCRdb called the RT-PCR reads again in MiXCR, with one record for every CDR3 protein. The data show 500,000 to 600,000 distinct CDR3 sequences, 10% to 15% seen once. Material: PBMCs from blood, obtained on the day of vaccination. The receptor set was obtained from a man aged 45 to 65 who received an inactivated influenza vaccine.

The V gene is TRBV28, the J gene TRBJ2-1; 11 nucleotides line up with TRBD2. V was clipped by 6 bases and J by 5 bases; unmatched bases: 9. CDR3 length equals 16 residues. CDR1 MDHEN and CDR2 SYDVKM come from the germline V gene. This CDR3 reads CASSKLAGGPHNEQFF. Here the CDR3 DNA reads TGTGCCAGCAGCAAGTTAGCGGGAGGGCCTCACAATGAGCAGTTCTTC.

Concerning this clonotype: One end of the junction fails to match germline, which may point to a read error. The chain is built from TRBV11-3 and TRBJ1-2, with a weak D call TRBD1 (6 bases). CDR3 size: 12 residues. Germline V gene sequence: CDR1 SGHNT, CDR2 YENEEA. The CDR3 protein is CASSFGSGGPHF. The DNA for the CDR3 is TGTGCCAGCAGCTTCGGTTCTGGGGGGCCACACTTC.